Below are 7 T cell receptor beta chains sequenced from a single sample in a study of blood T cell repertoires in COVID-19. Profiled with immunoSEQ multiplex PCR; TCRdb holds only in-frame clones, not every one. The table has fewer than 200,000 clones, approximately 88% seen once. The specimen sequenced was peripheral blood. All receptors come from a woman between 50 and 59 years old with acute or convalescent COVID-19.

The V and J genes are TRBV27 and TRBJ2-7, with TRBD2 as a possible D gene (7 bases). The CDR3 has 14 residues. Trimming took 1 base from V and 8 from J, leaving 15 bases between them. The germline gives CDR1 MNHEY, CDR2 SMNVEV (reference sequence). Here the CDR3 DNA reads TGTGCCAGCAGTTTATTGGGAGGGGGTATACAGCAGTACTTC. Translation: CASSLLGGGIQQYF.

J is TRBJ2-5 and V is TRBV7-9, with D tentatively TRBD1 (5 bases). The germline V and J ends were trimmed by 4 bases and 0 bases, with 12 bases remaining between them. The germline gives CDR1 SEHNR, CDR2 FQNEAQ (reference sequence). There are 15 residues in the CDR3. The CDR3 loop is CASSSDSVYQETQYF. CDR3 bases: TGTGCCAGCAGCTCTGACAGCGTGTACCAAGAGACCCAGTACTTC.

The chain links TRBV19 to TRBJ1-2; D remains ambiguous. Trimming pared 3 bases from V and 0 bases from J, leaving 8 bases between. Per germline, CDR1 LNHDA and CDR2 SQIVND (reference sequence). This CDR3 comprises 14 residues. Here the CDR3 DNA reads TGTGCCAGTAGTATCGGGAGTCCTAACTATGGCTACACCTTC. Amino acid sequence: CASSIGSPNYGYTF.

This sequence joins TRBV5-6 and TRBJ1-4, with D possibly TRBD1 on 6 matching bases. Germline V gene data show CDR1 as SGHDT and CDR2 as YYEEEE. The V and J ends lost 4 bases and 7 bases respectively, with 14 bases between them. The CDR3 contains 14 residues. CDR3 protein: CASSQTGRGEKLFF. CDR3 in DNA: TGTGCCAGCAGCCAAACAGGGAGAGGTGAAAAACTGTTTTTT.

The chain has TRBV3-1 (or the pseudogene TRBV3-2) and TRBJ2-7; 14 bases align to TRBD2. After removal of 6 bases from V and 6 bases from J, the junction contained 16 bases not matched to a gene. This CDR3 has 18 residues. The germline gives CDR1 LGHDT, CDR2 YNNKEL (reference sequence). The CDR3 bases are TGTGCCAGCAGACTTTACGGACTAGCGGGAGGAAAGGGCGGCGAGCAGTACTTC. It encodes CASRLYGLAGGKGGEQYF.

The rearrangement links TRBV15 to TRBJ1-1; possible D gene TRBD1, 6 bases. V lost 2 bases and J lost 4, with 20 bases in between. Germline V gene data show CDR1 as LNHNV and CDR2 as YYDKDF (reference sequence). CDR3 length: 17 residues. This CDR3 reads CATSRPLQGLGITEAFF. The CDR3 region has the DNA TGTGCCACCAGCAGACCACTTCAGGGGTTGGGGATCACTGAAGCTTTCTTT.

The V and J genes are TRBV19 and TRBJ2-1; 14 bases align to TRBD2. J gave up 5 bases and V 5 bases, and 8 bases lay outside the gene matches. The CDR3 totals 17 residues. Per germline, CDR1 LNHDA and CDR2 SQIVND (reference sequence). The CDR3 spells CASSLTQGLAGDNEQFF. The CDR3 region has the DNA TGTGCCAGTAGTCTTACTCAGGGACTAGCGGGGGACAATGAGCAGTTCTTC. Looking up the rest from reference TRBV19 and TRBJ2-1 gives the full variable domain: DGGITQSPKYLFRKEGQNVTLSCEQNLNHDAMYWYRQDPGQGLRLIYYSQIVNDFQKGDIAEGYSVSREKKESFPLTVTSAQKNPTAFYLCASSLTQGLAGDNEQFFGPGTRLTVL.